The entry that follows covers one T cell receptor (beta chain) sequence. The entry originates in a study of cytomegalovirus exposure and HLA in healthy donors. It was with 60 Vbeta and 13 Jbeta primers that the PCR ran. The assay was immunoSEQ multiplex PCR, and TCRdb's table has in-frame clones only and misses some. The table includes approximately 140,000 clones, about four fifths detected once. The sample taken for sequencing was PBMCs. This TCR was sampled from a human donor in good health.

CDR3 sequence reads: CASSGMGAPREKLFF. The CDR3 region has the DNA TGTGCCAGCAGTGGGATGGGGGCTCCCCGGGAAAAACTGTTTTTT. The chain couples TRBV28 to TRBJ1-4; D might be TRBD1 (6 bases). Per germline, CDR1 MDHEN and CDR2 SYDVKM. CDR3 length: 15 residues. V was shortened by 5 bases and J by 8 bases, with 18 bases between the two germline ends.